A single sample gave rise to the 11 T cell receptor beta chains below, sequenced in a study of Ad26.COV2.S vaccination and SARS-CoV-2 variants (dated by TCRdb to the early 2020s). To prepare the library, the immunoSEQ multiplex PCR assay was applied. TCRdb took over this immuneACCESS table, retaining in-frame rearrangements with V and J assigned. Such tables are incomplete; in checked studies, under half of the missing clones stem from an unresolved V gene, and the remainder is unexplained. The sample includes 360,000 or so clones, with about 88% observed a single time. Of the sample, under 2% falls within the top ten clones. The treatment or condition label, as the study defines it: roughly 18 received Ad26.COV2.S at low or high dose, single or two shots; about 5 received placebo; per-sample allocation not given. For vaccine and placebo recipients, repertoires were sequenced using samples collected on day 63 after the first injection.

This sample comprised peripheral blood, obtained in a trial of Ad26.COV2.S vaccine versus placebo. The receptors shown here come from a person between 18 and 65 years old who received the Ad26.COV2.S COVID-19 vaccine or a placebo.

CDR3 nucleotide sequence: TGCGCCAGCCGAACAGGGAATTCACCCCTCCACTTT. Its translation is CASRTGNSPLHF. V and J are TRBV5-1 and TRBJ1-6; maybe TRBD1 (6 bases). The ends were cut back, 7 bases at V and 7 bases at J, with 9 bases in the middle. The CDR3 loop spans 12 amino acids. The germline gives CDR1 SGHRS, CDR2 YFSETQ. The entire variable domain, with the rest obtained from reference TRBV5-1 and TRBJ1-6, is as follows: KAGVTQTPRYLIKTRGQQVTLSCSPISGHRSVSWYQQTPGQGLQFLFEYFSETQRNKGNFPGRFSGRQFSNSRSEMNVSTLELGDSALYLCASRTGNSPLHFGNGTRLTVT.

This sequence joins TRBV27 and TRBJ2-2, with D tentatively TRBD2 (6 bases). V was pared by 6 bases and J by 4 bases, with 12 bases between. This CDR3 is built from 14 residues. The V gene's germline CDR1 is MNHEY and CDR2 SMNVEV (reference sequence). The DNA for the CDR3 is TGTGCCAGCAGGGGGGGAGGAATCACCGGGGAGCTGTTTTTT. This codes for CASRGGGITGELFF.

This clone was counted a few times. V gene TRBV20-1 combines with J gene TRBJ2-7, with D maybe TRBD2 (6 bases). Germline V gives CDR1 DFQATT, CDR2 SNEGSKA (reference sequence). This CDR3 region has 11 residues. V was trimmed by 6 bases and J by 6 bases, leaving 12 bases between them. The DNA of the CDR3 is TGCAGTGCGTTGGGACTTGGCGAGCAGTACTTC. It translates to CSALGLGEQYF.

This chain joins TRBV30 and TRBJ1-5; D might be TRBD1 (5 bases). Trimming took off 3 bases at V and 4 bases at J, with 16 bases between the two ends. The CDR3 has 15 residues. CDR1 is GTSNPN, CDR2 SVGIG, per germline (reference sequence). In DNA, the CDR3 is TGTGCCTGGAGAGCTTCGGGACGGTTGAATCAGCCCCAGCATTTT. This translates into CAWRASGRLNQPQHF.

This chain uses TRBV24-1 with TRBJ2-1; 11 nucleotides match TRBD2. Germline V lookup: CDR1 KGHDR, CDR2 SFDVKD. CDR3 length: 19 residues. V shed 5 bases and J 3 bases; nucleotides not matched to a gene: 14. The CDR3 DNA reads as TGTGCCACCAGTGGGACGCGACTAGCGGGACTCGCCGACTACAATGAGCAGTTCTTC. As protein: CATSGTRLAGLADYNEQFF.

The chain couples TRBV16 to TRBJ1-5; no definite D call. CDR1 is KGHSY, CDR2 FQNENV, per germline. Trimming took off 1 base at V and 7 bases at J, with 8 bases between the two ends. The CDR3 contains 13 residues. The CDR3 bases are TGTGCCAGCAGCCAATATGAAAACCAGCCCCAGCATTTT. Amino acids: CASSQYENQPQHF.

The chain links TRBV30 to TRBJ1-4; maybe TRBD1 (5 bases). This CDR3 comprises 14 residues. The germline V and J ends were trimmed by 2 bases and 6 bases, with 13 bases remaining between them. Germline CDR1 is GTSNPN and CDR2 is SVGIG (reference sequence). In nucleotides, the CDR3 is TGTGCCTGGAGTTCCGGGACGGGGGATGAAAAACTGTTTTTT. Translation gives CAWSSGTGDEKLFF.

The V and J genes are TRBV24-1 and TRBJ2-2; D not certain. This CDR3 contains 14 residues. The germline V gene encodes CDR1 KGHDR and CDR2 SFDVKD. Trimming cost V 0 bases and J 6 bases, with 7 bases left between them. CDR3: CATSDLQQSGELFF. The CDR3 coding sequence is TGTGCCACCAGTGATTTGCAACAGTCCGGGGAGCTGTTTTTT.

This clone was seen a handful of times. V usage is TRBV7-2 and J usage is TRBJ1-6; D unresolved. Germline V gene lookup returns CDR1 SGHTA and CDR2 FQGNSA. The CDR3 is 12 amino acids. Between the trimmed V and J ends, which lost 3 bases and 8 bases, there was a span of 5 bases. The CDR3 reads CASSFQDSPLHF. Here the CDR3 DNA reads TGTGCCAGCAGCTTCCAGGATTCACCCCTCCACTTT.

In this sample, this clone turned up once. The gene calls are TRBV5-1 and TRBJ2-3; the match to TRBD1 covers 7 bases. This CDR3 has 15 amino acids. Trimming cost V 3 bases and J 3 bases; bases outside gene matches: 7. CDR1 and CDR2 (germline): SGHRS, YFSETQ. The DNA of the CDR3 is TGCGCCAGCAGCTCCGGGACAGTAAGGACAGATACGCAGTATTTT. Amino acids: CASSSGTVRTDTQYF.

This chain connects TRBV5-6 to TRBJ2-2; D might be TRBD1 (7 bases). Per germline, CDR1 SGHDT and CDR2 YYEEEE. This CDR3 comprises 16 residues. V was clipped by 4 bases and J by 0 bases, with 13 bases between them. CDR3 nucleotides: TGTGCCAGCAGCCCGCGGGGACAGACGAACACCGGGGAGCTGTTTTTT. This gives the protein CASSPRGQTNTGELFF.